At least ten counts were recorded for the clone carrying this TCR beta chain. The data stem from a study of identical twins. In TCRdb, the 5' RACE reads were re-called with MiXCR into one record per CDR3 protein. Of approximately 680,000 distinct CDR3 sequences in the sample, 7% to 7.5% were seen once. Healthy Caucasians, and only they, were the donors. Germline values: CDR1 SGHRS, CDR2 YFSETQ. V was cut by 2 bases and J by 3 bases, with 11 bases left in between. The length of the CDR3 is 15 residues. These data were also reused for a study on yellow fever vaccine responses in identical twins.

The chain has TRBV5-1 and TRBJ2-2; no definite D call. Sequences were obtained from PBMCs. The receptor was isolated from a young woman in good health. The CDR3 DNA is TGCGCCAGCAGCTTAGGAGCGATGGACACCGGGGAGCTGTTTTTT. Protein product: CASSLGAMDTGELFF. Combining the CDR3 with reference TRBV5-1 and TRBJ2-2 gives the whole variable domain KAGVTQTPRYLIKTRGQQVTLSCSPISGHRSVSWYQQTPGQGLQFLFEYFSETQRNKGNFPGRFSGRQFSNSRSEMNVSTLELGDSALYLCASSLGAMDTGELFFGEGSRLTVL.